This passage covers 6 T cell receptor beta chains from one sample sequenced in a study of spatial heterogeneity in lung cancer. TCRdb passed the 5' RACE reads through MiXCR, listing each CDR3 protein once. This table holds 4,000 or so distinct CDR3 sequences, about a fifth found once. The time point denotes: sample taken at primary tumor resection. Whole RNA, which was extracted from tumor, nontumor lung tissue or frozen PBMC, was sequenced without any cell sorting. Specimen: normal lung tissue next to the tumor, collected at surgery. These receptors were collected from a female donor with early-stage non-small cell lung cancer.

The chain couples TRBV29-1 to TRBJ2-3; D remains unclear. This CDR3 contains 13 residues. The V gene lost 4 bases and the J gene lost 2 bases, with 10 bases spanning the gap. CDR1 and CDR2 (germline): SQVTM, ANQGSEA. CDR3 DNA: TGCAGCGTTGGGGGTACCCACACAGATACGCAGTATTTT. Its translation: CSVGGTHTDTQYF.

This clonotype has a count of ten or more. The chain has TRBV7-8 and TRBJ2-1; 7 bases align to TRBD1. Germline V lookup: CDR1 SGHVS, CDR2 FQNEAQ. Trimming removed 5 bases from V and 5 bases from J; junction bases left unmatched: 6. The CDR3 contains 14 residues. As DNA, the CDR3 is TGTGCCAGCAGCCCTCGGACAGGAGACAATGAGCAGTTCTTC. It encodes CASSPRTGDNEQFF.

In its sample, this clonotype is medium-sized. The rearrangement uses TRBV20-1 and TRBJ1-6; D gene uncertain. Trimming removed 0 bases at V and 9 bases at J, with 9 bases between. The germline gives CDR1 DFQATT, CDR2 SNEGSKA (reference sequence). The CDR3 is 13 residues long. This chain's CDR3 is CSARDGWGSPLHF. CDR3 in DNA: TGCAGTGCTAGAGATGGTTGGGGTTCACCCCTCCACTTT.

The chain has TRBV28 and TRBJ2-1; TRBD2 might be the D (6 bases). This CDR3 is built from 13 residues. The V gene lost 6 bases and the J gene lost 6 bases, with 12 bases spanning the gap. Germline V gives CDR1 MDHEN, CDR2 SYDVKM. CDR3 region: CASSTTGGNEQFF. In nucleotides, the CDR3 is TGTGCCAGCAGCACGACCGGGGGCAATGAGCAGTTCTTC. Looking up the rest from reference TRBV28 and TRBJ2-1 gives the full variable domain: DVKVTQSSRYLVKRTGEKVFLECVQDMDHENMFWYRQDPGLGLRLIYFSYDVKMKEKGDIPEGYSVSREKKERFSLILESASTNQTSMYLCASSTTGGNEQFFGPGTRLTVL.

The gene calls are TRBV12-3 or TRBV12-4 and TRBJ2-6, with D possibly TRBD1 on 6 matching bases. Trimming took off 5 bases at V and 3 bases at J, with 14 bases between the two ends. CDR3 size: 16 residues. CDR3 nucleotides: TGTGCCAGCAGTCCTCAGGGGAGAGGTGGGGCCAACGTCCTGACTTTC. This encodes CASSPQGRGGANVLTF.

This clonotype was picked up many times. The rearrangement joins TRBV7-9 to TRBJ2-7, with D possibly TRBD2 on 5 matching bases. Germline V gives CDR1 SEHNR, CDR2 FQNEAQ (reference sequence). V lost 1 base to trimming and J lost 3 bases, with 7 bases between them. This CDR3 has 13 amino acids. The CDR3 region is CASSLGGDYEQYF. The CDR3 DNA reads TGTGCCAGCAGCTTAGGGGGAGACTACGAGCAGTACTTC.